The rows below give T cell receptor beta chains drawn from one sample of a study of blood T cell repertoires in COVID-19. The method was immunoSEQ multiplex PCR; TCRdb's version includes in-frame clones alone and lacks a portion of them. The table shows some 120,000 clones, with roughly 76% occurring only once. Sequencing was carried out using peripheral blood. The receptors come from a human donor in a cohort sampled during active COVID-19. The CDR3 runs from the conserved cysteine through the conserved F or W. Fields, in order: V gene, clone size, J gene, D gene, CDR3 DNA, CDR3 protein. D genes are given only for firm matches. Part of the rows lack a size; the others show once, few, many or a class for expanded clones.

V gene: TRBV12-3/TRBV12-4; clone size: .; J gene: TRBJ2-1; D gene: .; CDR3 DNA: TGTGCCAGCAGTTTGGGAGAGAGTGAGCAGTTCTTC; CDR3 protein: CASSLGESEQFF
V gene: TRBV18; clone size: few; J gene: TRBJ2-6; D gene: TRBD1; CDR3 DNA: TGTGCCAGCTCACCGCTCCCGGGACAGGGAGCTCTAAGGGCCAACGTCCTGACTTTC; CDR3 protein: CASSPLPGQGALRANVLTF
V gene: TRBV30; clone size: .; J gene: TRBJ2-7; D gene: .; CDR3 DNA: TGTGCCTGGGGGACTTACGAGCAGTACTTC; CDR3 protein: CAWGTYEQYF
V gene: TRBV2; clone size: .; J gene: TRBJ1-2; D gene: .; CDR3 DNA: TGTGCCAGCAATTCGGGATCACCTGTCTCTGGCTACACCTTC; CDR3 protein: CASNSGSPVSGYTF
V gene: TRBV6-2/TRBV6-3; clone size: .; J gene: TRBJ2-3; D gene: TRBD2; CDR3 DNA: TGTGCCAGCAGTAATTCTCGGACTAGCGGGCTCCACAATACGCAGTATTTT; CDR3 protein: CASSNSRTSGLHNTQYF
V gene: TRBV5-6; clone size: .; J gene: TRBJ1-3; D gene: TRBD1; CDR3 DNA: TGTGCCAGCAGCTTGAGGACCCAGGGGGCCGGAAACACCATATATTTT; CDR3 protein: CASSLRTQGAGNTIYF
V gene: TRBV6-1; clone size: .; J gene: TRBJ1-2; D gene: .; CDR3 DNA: TGTGCCAGCAGTGAAGCGCTTCAGGGTATCTATGGCTACACCTTC; CDR3 protein: CASSEALQGIYGYTF
V gene: TRBV4-3; clone size: .; J gene: TRBJ2-3; D gene: .; CDR3 DNA: TGCGCCAGCAGCCAAGCCCCTAGCCGAAATCTAGCAGATACGCAGTATTTT; CDR3 protein: CASSQAPSRNLADTQYF
V gene: TRBV10-3; clone size: .; J gene: TRBJ2-5; D gene: TRBD2; CDR3 DNA: TGTGCCATCAGGCCGGGACTAGCGGGGGCCTTTTCAGAGACCCAGTACTTC; CDR3 protein: CAIRPGLAGAFSETQYF
V gene: TRBV4-3; clone size: .; J gene: TRBJ2-7; D gene: TRBD1; CDR3 DNA: TGCGCCAGCAGCCAAGAGGCAGGGGGCTCTTGGAACGAGCAGTACTTC; CDR3 protein: CASSQEAGGSWNEQYF
V gene: TRBV11-1; clone size: .; J gene: TRBJ1-2; D gene: .; CDR3 DNA: TGTGCCAGCAGCACAACCGACAGGTCCGGGCTGTATGGCTACACCTTC; CDR3 protein: CASSTTDRSGLYGYTF
V gene: TRBV3-1/TRBV3-2; clone size: .; J gene: TRBJ1-4; D gene: .; CDR3 DNA: TGTGCCAGCAGCCAACAGGGGTGGGCTAATGAAAAACTGTTTTTT; CDR3 protein: CASSQQGWANEKLFF
V gene: TRBV6-2/TRBV6-3; clone size: few; J gene: TRBJ2-7; D gene: .; CDR3 DNA: TGTGCCAGCAGCCATCCGGGACTCGTAACCTACGAGCAGTACTTC; CDR3 protein: CASSHPGLVTYEQYF
V gene: TRBV18; clone size: .; J gene: TRBJ2-1; D gene: TRBD2; CDR3 DNA: TGTGCCAGCTCACCACCAACACTAGCGGGAGCCAATGAGCAGTTCTTC; CDR3 protein: CASSPPTLAGANEQFF
V gene: TRBV30; clone size: .; J gene: TRBJ2-5; D gene: .; CDR3 DNA: TGTGCCTGGAGTTCGACAGGAGAGACCCAGTACTTC; CDR3 protein: CAWSSTGETQYF
V gene: TRBV18; clone size: .; J gene: TRBJ1-2; D gene: TRBD1; CDR3 DNA: TGTGCCAGCTCAGAGGGACAGGATTATGGCTACACCTTC; CDR3 protein: CASSEGQDYGYTF
V gene: TRBV5-1; clone size: .; J gene: TRBJ2-2; D gene: TRBD1; CDR3 DNA: TGCGCCAGCAGCTTGCAGACAGGGGGCGTCACCGGGGAGCTGTTTTTT; CDR3 protein: CASSLQTGGVTGELFF
V gene: TRBV7-2; clone size: .; J gene: TRBJ1-4; D gene: .; CDR3 DNA: TGTGCCAGCAGCTCGGGTCCTCTTGAAAAACTGTTTTTT; CDR3 protein: CASSSGPLEKLFF